A selection of T cell receptor beta chains follows, all from one sample in a study of blood T cell repertoires in COVID-19. This table comes from immunoSEQ multiplex PCR, and its TCRdb copy is limited to in-frame clones, with some not included. The data show over 50,000 clones, over 75% seen once. The sample taken for sequencing was peripheral blood. The receptors derive from a man older than 75 with active or convalescent COVID-19. Each CDR3 is given with its conserved first and last residue. A D gene is named only where the DNA matches it firmly.

>TRBJ2-3|TRBV25-1|TRBD2
CASSEPSGRVGGTDTQYF
>TRBJ2-7|TRBV2|-
CASRRQVSSYEQYF
>TRBJ1-5|TRBV29-1|-
CSVVIRRGQPQHF
>TRBJ1-6|TRBV28|-
CASTLGQSYNSPLHF
>TRBJ1-5|TRBV10-1|-
CASITGCLQPQHF
>TRBJ2-3|TRBV4-2|TRBD2
CASSVSPSGGAGDTQYF
>TRBJ1-2|TRBV10-3|TRBD1
CAIRVHRGLGYGYTF
>TRBJ2-7|TRBV4-1|TRBD1
CASSFRGTGQDDEQYF
>TRBJ1-4|TRBV5-1|-
CASSPDTSTNEKLFF
>TRBJ2-2|TRBV14|-
CASSQVQGSTGELFF
>TRBJ2-5|TRBV9|-
CASSEPRDSSGIQYF